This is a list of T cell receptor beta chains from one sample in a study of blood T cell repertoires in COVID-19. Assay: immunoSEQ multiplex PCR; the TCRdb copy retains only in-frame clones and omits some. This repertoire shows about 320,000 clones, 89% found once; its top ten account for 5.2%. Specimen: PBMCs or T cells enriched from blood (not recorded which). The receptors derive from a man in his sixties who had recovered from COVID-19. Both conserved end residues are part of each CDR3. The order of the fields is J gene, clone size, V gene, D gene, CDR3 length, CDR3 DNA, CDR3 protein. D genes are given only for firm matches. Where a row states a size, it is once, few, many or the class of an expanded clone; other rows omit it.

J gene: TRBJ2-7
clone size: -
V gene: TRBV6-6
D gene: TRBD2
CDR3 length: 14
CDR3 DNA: TGTGCCAGCAGACATACTAGCGGAGGATACGAGCAGTACTTC
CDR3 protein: CASRHTSGGYEQYF

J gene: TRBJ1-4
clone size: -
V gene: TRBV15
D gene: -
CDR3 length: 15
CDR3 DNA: TGTGCCACCAGCAGAGATTTACAGCCTAATGAAAAACTGTTTTTT
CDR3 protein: CATSRDLQPNEKLFF

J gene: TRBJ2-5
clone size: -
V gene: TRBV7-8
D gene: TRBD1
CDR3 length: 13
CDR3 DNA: TGTGCCAGCAGCTTTGGGACAGATGGGACCCAGTACTTC
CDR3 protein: CASSFGTDGTQYF

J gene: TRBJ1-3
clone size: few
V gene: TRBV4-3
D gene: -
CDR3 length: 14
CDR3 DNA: TGCGCCAGCAGCCAAGATTACAGTAGAAACACCATATATTTT
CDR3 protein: CASSQDYSRNTIYF

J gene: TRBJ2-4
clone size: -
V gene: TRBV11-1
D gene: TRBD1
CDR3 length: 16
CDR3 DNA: TGTGCCAGCAGCCCCGGACAGGGACAAGCCAAAAACATTCAGTACTTC
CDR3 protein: CASSPGQGQAKNIQYF

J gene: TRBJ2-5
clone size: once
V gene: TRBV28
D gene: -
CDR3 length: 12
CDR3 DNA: TGTGCCAGCAGTTTAAGCGTCAAGACCCAGTACTTC
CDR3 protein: CASSLSVKTQYF

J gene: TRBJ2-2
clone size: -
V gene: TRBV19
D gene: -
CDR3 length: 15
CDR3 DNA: TGTGCCAGTACCCCCCTAGGGGGGAACACCGGGGAGCTGTTTTTT
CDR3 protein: CASTPLGGNTGELFF

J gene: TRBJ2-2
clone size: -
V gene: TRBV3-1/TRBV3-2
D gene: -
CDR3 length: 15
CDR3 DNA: TGTGCCAGCAGCCAAGGACATTGGAACACCGGGGAGCTGTTTTTT
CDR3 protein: CASSQGHWNTGELFF

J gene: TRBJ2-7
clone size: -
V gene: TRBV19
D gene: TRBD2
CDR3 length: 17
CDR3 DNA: TGTGCCAGTAGTATCACCCGGTCTAGCGGGAGACACTACGAGCAGTACTTC
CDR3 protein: CASSITRSSGRHYEQYF

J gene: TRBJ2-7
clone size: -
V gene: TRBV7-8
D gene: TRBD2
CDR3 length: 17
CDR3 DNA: TGTGCCAGCAGCCTCTGGACTAGCGGGAGGATCCCCTACGAGCAGTACTTC
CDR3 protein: CASSLWTSGRIPYEQYF

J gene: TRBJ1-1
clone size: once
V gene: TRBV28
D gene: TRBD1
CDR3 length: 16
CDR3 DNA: TGTGCCAGCAGTTTCCTAAGGGGACAGGGATCGGCTGAAGCTTTCTTT
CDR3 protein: CASSFLRGQGSAEAFF

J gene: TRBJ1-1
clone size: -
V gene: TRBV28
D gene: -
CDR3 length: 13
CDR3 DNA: TGTGCCAGCTTACCGGTCGGAGGCACTGAAGCTTTCTTT
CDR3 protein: CASLPVGGTEAFF

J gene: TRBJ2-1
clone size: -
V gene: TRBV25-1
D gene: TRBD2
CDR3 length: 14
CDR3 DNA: TGTGCCAGCTCCAGAGCGGGAGTAGTCAATGAGCAGTTCTTC
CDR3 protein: CASSRAGVVNEQFF

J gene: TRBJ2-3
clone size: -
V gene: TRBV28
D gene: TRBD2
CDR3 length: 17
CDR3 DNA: TGTGCCAGCAGTAGGGGACTAGCGGGAGTAAACACAGATACGCAGTATTTT
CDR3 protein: CASSRGLAGVNTDTQYF

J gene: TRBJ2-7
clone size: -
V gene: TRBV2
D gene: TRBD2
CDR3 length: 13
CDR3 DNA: TGTGCCAGCAGGACTAGCGGCACCTACGAGCAGTACTTC
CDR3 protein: CASRTSGTYEQYF

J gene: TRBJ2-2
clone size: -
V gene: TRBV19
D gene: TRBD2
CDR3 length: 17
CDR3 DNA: TGTGCCAGTAGACTCATAAGGACTAGCGGGAACACCGGGGAGCTGTTTTTT
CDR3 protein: CASRLIRTSGNTGELFF

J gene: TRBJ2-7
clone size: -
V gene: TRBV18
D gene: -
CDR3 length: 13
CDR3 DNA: TGTGCCAGCTCATCGGAGGGGCCCTACGAGCAGTACTTC
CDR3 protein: CASSSEGPYEQYF

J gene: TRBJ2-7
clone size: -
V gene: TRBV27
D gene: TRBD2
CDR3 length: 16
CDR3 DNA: TGTGCCAGCAGTTCCCCAGGGGTAGCGGGAGATTACGAGCAGTACTTC
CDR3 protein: CASSSPGVAGDYEQYF

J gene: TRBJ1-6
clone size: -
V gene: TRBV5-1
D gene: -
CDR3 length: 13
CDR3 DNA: TGCGCCAGCAGCTTAGGGGTGAATTCACCCCTCCACTTT
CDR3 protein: CASSLGVNSPLHF

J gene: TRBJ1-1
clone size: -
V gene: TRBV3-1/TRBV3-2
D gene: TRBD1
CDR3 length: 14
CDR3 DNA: TGTGCCAGCAGCCAAAACTCCGGGACAGCTGAAGCTTTCTTT
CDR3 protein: CASSQNSGTAEAFF

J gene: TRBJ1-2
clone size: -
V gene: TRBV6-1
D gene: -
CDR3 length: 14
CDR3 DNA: TGTGCCAGCAGTGAGATCACAGGAGTCTATGGCTACACCTTC
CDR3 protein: CASSEITGVYGYTF

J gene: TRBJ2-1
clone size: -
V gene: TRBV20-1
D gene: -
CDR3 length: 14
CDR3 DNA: TGCAGTGCTAGTGGCCTGGCGCGGGGCAATGAGCAGTTCTTC
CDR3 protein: CSASGLARGNEQFF

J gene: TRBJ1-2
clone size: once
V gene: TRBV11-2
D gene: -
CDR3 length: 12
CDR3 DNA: TGTGCCAGCAGCTTAACAGGGTTTGGCTACACCTTC
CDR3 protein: CASSLTGFGYTF

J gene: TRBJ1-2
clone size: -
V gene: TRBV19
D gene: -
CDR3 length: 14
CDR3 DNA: TGTGCCAGTAGTCCCACGGCAGGGCCCTATGGCTACACCTTC
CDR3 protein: CASSPTAGPYGYTF

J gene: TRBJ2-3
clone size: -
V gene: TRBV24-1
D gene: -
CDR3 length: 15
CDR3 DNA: TGTGCCACCAGTGATGTCGTAGAGAGCACAGATACGCAGTATTTT
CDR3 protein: CATSDVVESTDTQYF